Listed below are T cell receptor beta chains from one sample, sequenced in a study of cytomegalovirus exposure and HLA in healthy donors. Assay: immunoSEQ multiplex PCR; the TCRdb copy retains only in-frame clones and omits some. The table records around 150,000 clones, around 63% of them present only once. The sample was PBMCs. The receptors were gathered from a human donor in good health. The CDR3 runs from the conserved cysteine through the conserved F or W. Each record gives: D gene, CDR3 length, V gene, J gene, clone size, CDR3 protein, CDR3 DNA. A D gene is named only where the DNA matches it firmly. Size values are once, few and many counts, or a class for expanded clones, and some rows have none.

d_call: TRBD2
cdr3_length: 17
v_call: TRBV7-3
j_call: TRBJ2-2
clone_size: .
cdr3_aa: CASSSPSGGDYTGELFF
cdr3_nt: TGTGCCAGCAGCTCCCCCAGCGGGGGGGATTACACCGGGGAGCTGTTTTTT

d_call: .
cdr3_length: 15
v_call: TRBV28
j_call: TRBJ2-4
clone_size: .
cdr3_aa: CASSFRGAGRNIQYF
cdr3_nt: TGTGCCAGCAGTTTCCGGGGTGCGGGAAGAAACATTCAGTACTTC

d_call: TRBD1
cdr3_length: 15
v_call: TRBV6-1
j_call: TRBJ2-1
clone_size: few
cdr3_aa: CATSGGPSPVVEQFF
cdr3_nt: TGTGCCACCTCAGGGGGACCCTCCCCGGTCGTTGAGCAGTTCTTC

d_call: TRBD2
cdr3_length: 18
v_call: TRBV19
j_call: TRBJ2-2
clone_size: .
cdr3_aa: CASSILFGGGLNTGELFF
cdr3_nt: TGTGCCAGTAGTATACTCTTCGGGGGGGGGCTTAACACCGGGGAGCTGTTTTTT

d_call: TRBD1
cdr3_length: 12
v_call: TRBV18
j_call: TRBJ2-7
clone_size: .
cdr3_aa: CASSPTGDEQYF
cdr3_nt: TGTGCCAGCTCACCGACAGGGGACGAGCAGTACTTC

d_call: TRBD1
cdr3_length: 15
v_call: TRBV27
j_call: TRBJ1-5
clone_size: .
cdr3_aa: CASRSGTGANQPQHF
cdr3_nt: TGTGCCAGCAGGTCTGGGACAGGAGCCAATCAGCCCCAGCATTTT

d_call: TRBD1
cdr3_length: 15
v_call: TRBV28
j_call: TRBJ1-2
clone_size: .
cdr3_aa: CASRGTGGANYGYTF
cdr3_nt: TGTGCCAGCCGGGGGACAGGGGGCGCTAACTATGGCTACACCTTC

d_call: .
cdr3_length: 12
v_call: TRBV7-8
j_call: TRBJ2-7
clone_size: .
cdr3_aa: CASTRGPYEQYF
cdr3_nt: TGTGCCAGCACCAGGGGCCCCTACGAGCAGTACTTC

d_call: .
cdr3_length: 15
v_call: TRBV19
j_call: TRBJ2-2
clone_size: few
cdr3_aa: CASSIDPGDTGELFF
cdr3_nt: TGTGCCAGTAGTATAGACCCAGGGGACACCGGGGAGCTGTTTTTT

d_call: TRBD1
cdr3_length: 15
v_call: TRBV19
j_call: TRBJ2-5
clone_size: .
cdr3_aa: CASSLGQALGETQYF
cdr3_nt: TGTGCCAGTAGCCTCGGACAGGCCCTCGGAGAGACCCAGTACTTC

d_call: .
cdr3_length: 13
v_call: TRBV18
j_call: TRBJ1-4
clone_size: .
cdr3_aa: CASSATGDEKLFF
cdr3_nt: TGTGCCAGCTCAGCGACAGGCGATGAAAAACTGTTTTTT

d_call: TRBD2
cdr3_length: 15
v_call: TRBV7-2
j_call: TRBJ2-3
clone_size: .
cdr3_aa: CASSNSGTSTDTQYF
cdr3_nt: TGTGCCAGCAGTAATAGCGGGACTAGCACAGATACGCAGTATTTT

d_call: .
cdr3_length: 13
v_call: TRBV19
j_call: TRBJ1-2
clone_size: .
cdr3_aa: CASSIGVGYGYTF
cdr3_nt: TGTGCCAGTAGTATCGGTGTTGGCTATGGCTACACCTTC

d_call: TRBD2
cdr3_length: 16
v_call: TRBV2
j_call: TRBJ2-1
clone_size: .
cdr3_aa: CASRASSGTVKGSSLF
cdr3_nt: TGTGCCAGCAGGGCTTCTAGCGGGACTGTCAAGGGGTCCTCACTCTTC

d_call: .
cdr3_length: 14
v_call: TRBV28
j_call: TRBJ2-2
clone_size: once
cdr3_aa: CASAPGQSTGELFF
cdr3_nt: TGTGCCAGCGCACCCGGACAGAGCACCGGGGAGCTGTTTTTT

d_call: .
cdr3_length: 15
v_call: TRBV9
j_call: TRBJ1-3
clone_size: once
cdr3_aa: CASSEGMWSGNTIYF
cdr3_nt: TGTGCCAGCAGCGAGGGGATGTGGTCTGGAAACACCATATATTTT

d_call: TRBD2
cdr3_length: 14
v_call: TRBV11-2
j_call: TRBJ2-2
clone_size: .
cdr3_aa: CASSLIGGVGELFF
cdr3_nt: TGTGCCAGCAGCTTAATCGGGGGGGTCGGGGAGCTGTTTTTT

d_call: .
cdr3_length: 14
v_call: TRBV4-1
j_call: TRBJ2-7
clone_size: .
cdr3_aa: CASSQEGLSYEQYF
cdr3_nt: TGCGCCAGCAGCCAAGAGGGCCTCTCCTACGAGCAGTACTTC

d_call: TRBD1
cdr3_length: 17
v_call: TRBV29-1
j_call: TRBJ1-5
clone_size: .
cdr3_aa: CSVLGQTEINSNQPQHF
cdr3_nt: TGCAGCGTCCTGGGACAGACCGAGATTAATAGCAATCAGCCCCAGCATTTT

d_call: .
cdr3_length: 12
v_call: TRBV28
j_call: TRBJ1-2
clone_size: .
cdr3_aa: CASSRRAYGYTF
cdr3_nt: TGTGCCAGCAGTCGGAGGGCGTATGGCTACACCTTC

d_call: TRBD1
cdr3_length: 16
v_call: TRBV2
j_call: TRBJ2-6
clone_size: .
cdr3_aa: CARDGQGLAGANVLTF
cdr3_nt: TGTGCCAGGGACGGACAGGGCCTTGCTGGGGCCAACGTCCTGACTTTC

d_call: .
cdr3_length: 16
v_call: TRBV6-6
j_call: TRBJ1-5
clone_size: .
cdr3_aa: CASSYSQAEWNQPQHF
cdr3_nt: TGTGCCAGCAGTTACTCCCAAGCGGAATGGAATCAGCCCCAGCATTTT

d_call: .
cdr3_length: 12
v_call: TRBV7-2
j_call: TRBJ2-7
clone_size: .
cdr3_aa: CASSLDYYEQYF
cdr3_nt: TGTGCCAGCAGCTTAGACTACTACGAGCAGTACTTC

d_call: .
cdr3_length: 13
v_call: TRBV21-1
j_call: TRBJ1-2
clone_size: .
cdr3_aa: CASSPRQSEGYTF
cdr3_nt: TGTGCCAGCAGTCCTCGACAGTCGGAGGGCTACACCTTC

d_call: .
cdr3_length: 13
v_call: TRBV6-1
j_call: TRBJ2-7
clone_size: .
cdr3_aa: CASSVRRQAEQYF
cdr3_nt: TGTGCCAGCAGTGTTCGACGACAGGCCGAGCAGTACTTC

d_call: TRBD1
cdr3_length: 15
v_call: TRBV28
j_call: TRBJ2-2
clone_size: .
cdr3_aa: CASSLPYDRGGELFF
cdr3_nt: TGTGCCAGCAGTTTACCGTACGACAGGGGCGGGGAGCTGTTTTTT

d_call: .
cdr3_length: 17
v_call: TRBV7-8
j_call: TRBJ2-3
clone_size: once
cdr3_aa: CASSSLSGSPSTDTQYF
cdr3_nt: TGTGCCAGCAGCTCCCTCAGCGGGTCCCCTAGCACAGATACGCAGTATTTT

d_call: .
cdr3_length: 14
v_call: TRBV13
j_call: TRBJ2-7
clone_size: .
cdr3_aa: CASSSSVSSYEQYF
cdr3_nt: TGTGCCAGCAGCTCCTCCGTTTCTTCCTACGAGCAGTACTTC

d_call: .
cdr3_length: 14
v_call: TRBV6-5
j_call: TRBJ2-2
clone_size: few
cdr3_aa: CASSYSNSIGELFF
cdr3_nt: TGTGCCAGCAGTTACTCGAACAGCATCGGGGAGCTGTTTTTT

d_call: .
cdr3_length: 14
v_call: TRBV7-2
j_call: TRBJ1-2
clone_size: few
cdr3_aa: CASSSLAGPLGGTF
cdr3_nt: TGTGCCAGCAGCTCACTTGCAGGCCCTTTGGGGGGGACCTTC

d_call: TRBD2
cdr3_length: 20
v_call: TRBV9
j_call: TRBJ2-1
clone_size: .
cdr3_aa: CASSVAAERLAGVGYNEQFF
cdr3_nt: TGTGCCAGCAGCGTAGCAGCGGAAAGACTAGCGGGAGTGGGTTACAATGAGCAGTTCTTC

d_call: TRBD1
cdr3_length: 13
v_call: TRBV2
j_call: TRBJ1-5
clone_size: few
cdr3_aa: CASSGTGEQPQHF
cdr3_nt: TGTGCCAGCAGTGGGACAGGGGAACAGCCCCAGCATTTT

d_call: TRBD2
cdr3_length: 11
v_call: TRBV7-2
j_call: TRBJ2-7
clone_size: .
cdr3_aa: CASSRGREAGF
cdr3_nt: TGTGCCAGCAGCCGAGGGCGGGAGGCGGGGTTC

d_call: TRBD1
cdr3_length: 17
v_call: TRBV28
j_call: TRBJ1-1
clone_size: few
cdr3_aa: CASSFHTLAGTGSEAFF
cdr3_nt: TGTGCCAGCAGTTTTCACACTCTAGCCGGGACAGGGAGTGAAGCTTTCTTT

d_call: TRBD2
cdr3_length: 20
v_call: TRBV5-1
j_call: TRBJ2-2
clone_size: .
cdr3_aa: CASSFWGIGGLAEHTGELFF
cdr3_nt: TGCGCCAGCAGCTTCTGGGGGATTGGGGGACTAGCGGAACACACCGGGGAGCTGTTTTTT

d_call: .
cdr3_length: 15
v_call: TRBV18
j_call: TRBJ1-5
clone_size: few
cdr3_aa: CASSPPGSSNQPQHF
cdr3_nt: TGTGCCAGCTCACCTCCGGGATCTAGCAATCAGCCCCAGCATTTT

d_call: .
cdr3_length: 14
v_call: TRBV9
j_call: TRBJ1-1
clone_size: few
cdr3_aa: CASSVDSLRTEAFF
cdr3_nt: TGTGCCAGCAGCGTGGACAGTCTGAGGACTGAAGCTTTCTTT

d_call: .
cdr3_length: 14
v_call: TRBV6-6
j_call: TRBJ2-1
clone_size: few
cdr3_aa: CASSSPGLVSEQFF
cdr3_nt: TGTGCCAGCAGTTCCCCCGGACTTGTGAGCGAGCAGTTCTTC

d_call: .
cdr3_length: 13
v_call: TRBV19
j_call: TRBJ1-2
clone_size: .
cdr3_aa: CASSLDSNYGYTF
cdr3_nt: TGTGCCAGTAGCCTCGACAGTAACTATGGCTACACCTTC

d_call: TRBD1
cdr3_length: 13
v_call: TRBV6-6
j_call: TRBJ2-7
clone_size: .
cdr3_aa: CASSTTGAYEQYF
cdr3_nt: TGTGCCAGCAGTACGACAGGGGCCTACGAGCAGTACTTC

d_call: .
cdr3_length: 15
v_call: TRBV13
j_call: TRBJ2-1
clone_size: .
cdr3_aa: CASSSQSYLQDEQFF
cdr3_nt: TGTGCCAGCAGCTCCCAATCATACCTTCAGGATGAGCAGTTCTTC

d_call: .
cdr3_length: 14
v_call: TRBV6-4
j_call: TRBJ2-1
clone_size: .
cdr3_aa: CASSDETRNNEQFF
cdr3_nt: TGTGCCAGCAGTGACGAGACTAGGAACAATGAGCAGTTCTTC

d_call: .
cdr3_length: 14
v_call: TRBV4-1
j_call: TRBJ1-2
clone_size: .
cdr3_aa: CASSQDPNTYGYTF
cdr3_nt: TGCGCCAGCAGCCAAGATCCCAACACCTATGGCTACACCTTC

d_call: .
cdr3_length: 16
v_call: TRBV27
j_call: TRBJ2-5
clone_size: .
cdr3_aa: CASSLIAPGSQETQYF
cdr3_nt: TGTGCCAGCAGTTTAATCGCACCAGGTTCCCAAGAGACCCAGTACTTC

d_call: .
cdr3_length: 15
v_call: TRBV4-1
j_call: TRBJ2-2
clone_size: .
cdr3_aa: CASSQGQGNGGELFF
cdr3_nt: TGCGCCAGCAGCCAAGGTCAGGGGAATGGCGGGGAGCTGTTTTTT

d_call: TRBD1
cdr3_length: 18
v_call: TRBV4-1
j_call: TRBJ2-4
clone_size: few
cdr3_aa: CASSQGPPRGLAKNIQYF
cdr3_nt: TGCGCCAGCAGCCAAGGACCTCCGAGGGGGCTAGCCAAAAACATTCAGTACTTC

d_call: .
cdr3_length: 14
v_call: TRBV4-3
j_call: TRBJ2-2
clone_size: .
cdr3_aa: CASSQDRNTGELFF
cdr3_nt: TGCGCCAGCAGCCAAGACAGAAACACCGGGGAGCTGTTTTTT

d_call: TRBD2
cdr3_length: 17
v_call: TRBV7-8
j_call: TRBJ2-1
clone_size: .
cdr3_aa: CASSLGAGAGGYNEQFF
cdr3_nt: TGTGCCAGCAGCTTAGGGGCGGGGGCGGGAGGATACAATGAGCAGTTCTTC

d_call: TRBD2
cdr3_length: 14
v_call: TRBV10-3
j_call: TRBJ2-7
clone_size: once
cdr3_aa: CAIMGTSGRSEQYF
cdr3_nt: TGTGCCATCATGGGGACTAGCGGGAGAAGCGAGCAGTACTTC

d_call: .
cdr3_length: 14
v_call: TRBV6-1
j_call: TRBJ2-3
clone_size: .
cdr3_aa: CASSVTGPTDTQYF
cdr3_nt: TGTGCCAGCAGTGTAACAGGGCCCACAGATACGCAGTATTTT